Below, one T cell receptor (beta chain) is given with its context. The specificity of this receptor is unknown. One base away there is no much larger clone; base qualities are not given. The data derive from a study of long-term antiretroviral therapy in people with HIV (dated by TCRdb to between 2022 and 2023). Study-level background: The earliest samples were collected roughly a decade before the 2015 WHO recommendation for immediate ART, at a time when ART was usually postponed until CD4 counts fell. A retrospective serial study tested whether changes in peripheral blood TRB repertoire composition and diversity were associated with ART initiation and durable HIV suppression. A total of 150 to 200 cryopreserved PBMC samples were contributed to the cohort by 30 adults with confirmed HIV infection, with samples collected serially over a mean of 6 years (range 1-12). About two fifths of the roughly 30 participants with HIV were female. No cross-contamination during QIAcube processing was seen in test extractions of a monoclonal T-cell line run alongside 30 to 35 polyclonal samples. Study-level results and caveats: The repertoire was dominated across all time points by expanded TRB clones identified before ART initiation, although this dominance was seen to fluctuate and to decrease in many PLHIV after ART. The samples were dated from about 2003 to 2017, and the ART regimens that were used may be less effective than current ART regimens. Because cell numbers in pre-ART samples were limited, unsorted PBMC were profiled instead of sorted CD4+ and CD8+ T cells. ART initiation was associated with a significant increase in TRB diversity, but diversity stayed significantly below transplant donor controls even after long-term ART. CDR3 length ranges in HIV repertoires were narrower than in controls, and network structure suggested an antigen-experienced repertoire with only a slight naive shift after ART. Limited PBMC availability meant only the TCR beta chain was sequenced, without alpha chain pairing. No data were available on ART adherence, viral resistance or therapy changes, limiting inferences about post-ART repertoire changes.

Sequencing of the TRB variable region was done with the immunoSEQ hsTCRB v3.0 assay at survey level resolution. A depth of 40,000-50,000 T-cell genomes per sample was targeted for TRB sequencing. An Illumina MiSeq with a v3 150-cycle kit was used to sequence the pooled TRB libraries. From the authors' description of their analysis: Repertoire analysis ran in R within a reproducible Nextflow workflow covering QC, data transformation and analysis. LymphoSeq2, an R package for AIRR-Seq data exploration, was used to implement custom analyses. After excluding a handful of samples that yielded fewer than 5000 total TRB sequences, 190 or so HIV repertoires remained for analysis. Among the approximately 200 retained HIV repertoires, 59 were collected before ART initiation and fewer than 150 were collected after ART initiation. Repertoires were downsampled to 5000 TRB nucleotide sequences, and summary statistics were averaged over 100 downsampling iterations. TRB sequences were retained for analysis only if CDR3 regions of at least seven amino acids were present. A Shannon entropy-derived clonality score and the Gini coefficient were used to measure diversity. In repertoire networks, the top 5000 CDR3 amino acid sequences were linked whenever an edit distance of one separated two sequences. For TRB CDR3 amino acid sequences, GLIPH2 was used to predict antigen specificity groups and MHC restriction. To flag known associations with CMV, EBV, HIV or tissue antigens, CDR3 amino acid sequences were compared against VDJdb and McPAS-TCR. Pre-ART, post-ART and control groups were compared with Wilcoxon signed-rank tests and Holm-Bonferroni correction. The immuneACCESS repertoire file appears here via TCRdb, limited to in-frame rearrangements. These files lack a portion of the clones; in checked studies, under half of the deficit traces to unresolved V genes, and the cause of the others is not known. V and J calls and clone size are those listed in that table; D and trimming were worked out from the DNA. The sample records some 40,000 clones, around 93% of which are singletons. The top ten clonotypes cover approximately 2.2% of the sample.

CDR1 and CDR2 are drawn from the germline V gene: MNHEY, SVGAGI. V is clipped by 10 bases and J by 3 bases, and the sequence between their germline boundaries is 20 bases long. Reading from cysteine to phenylalanine, the CDR3 counts 15 amino acids. Only the CDR3 DNA is retained, 45 bases long and in frame from the first base. To be included, a participant needed at least one PBMC sample from before ART initiation plus at least two post-ART samples. Every participant with HIV received treatment in the United States of America. Before DNA extraction, cryopreserved samples containing about 0.95-10 million PBMC were thawed and washed. At the time of the earliest PBMC sample, participants with HIV were aged between roughly 23 and 60 years. PBMC samples from each participant spanned 1-4 timepoints before ART initiation and 2-8 timepoints after ART initiation, with a median of 7 samples. Serial HIV viral load, CD4+ T-cell count, ART history and demographic data were obtained for every participant. A Qiagen kit on a QIAcube was used to extract genomic DNA from unsorted PBMC, with samples processed in batches of 12.

Recombination joined TRBV6-5 with TRBJ2-3; TRBD2 is possibly the D segment (5 matching bases). The sequencing here drew on unsorted PBMCs, taken about 9.1 years after starting antiretroviral therapy. The receptor's source is a man younger than 40 with HIV. The CDR3 region has the sequence CATPNLLALTDTQYF. The nucleotide sequence reads TGTGCCACCCCGAACCTGCTAGCTTTAACAGATACGCAGTATTTT.